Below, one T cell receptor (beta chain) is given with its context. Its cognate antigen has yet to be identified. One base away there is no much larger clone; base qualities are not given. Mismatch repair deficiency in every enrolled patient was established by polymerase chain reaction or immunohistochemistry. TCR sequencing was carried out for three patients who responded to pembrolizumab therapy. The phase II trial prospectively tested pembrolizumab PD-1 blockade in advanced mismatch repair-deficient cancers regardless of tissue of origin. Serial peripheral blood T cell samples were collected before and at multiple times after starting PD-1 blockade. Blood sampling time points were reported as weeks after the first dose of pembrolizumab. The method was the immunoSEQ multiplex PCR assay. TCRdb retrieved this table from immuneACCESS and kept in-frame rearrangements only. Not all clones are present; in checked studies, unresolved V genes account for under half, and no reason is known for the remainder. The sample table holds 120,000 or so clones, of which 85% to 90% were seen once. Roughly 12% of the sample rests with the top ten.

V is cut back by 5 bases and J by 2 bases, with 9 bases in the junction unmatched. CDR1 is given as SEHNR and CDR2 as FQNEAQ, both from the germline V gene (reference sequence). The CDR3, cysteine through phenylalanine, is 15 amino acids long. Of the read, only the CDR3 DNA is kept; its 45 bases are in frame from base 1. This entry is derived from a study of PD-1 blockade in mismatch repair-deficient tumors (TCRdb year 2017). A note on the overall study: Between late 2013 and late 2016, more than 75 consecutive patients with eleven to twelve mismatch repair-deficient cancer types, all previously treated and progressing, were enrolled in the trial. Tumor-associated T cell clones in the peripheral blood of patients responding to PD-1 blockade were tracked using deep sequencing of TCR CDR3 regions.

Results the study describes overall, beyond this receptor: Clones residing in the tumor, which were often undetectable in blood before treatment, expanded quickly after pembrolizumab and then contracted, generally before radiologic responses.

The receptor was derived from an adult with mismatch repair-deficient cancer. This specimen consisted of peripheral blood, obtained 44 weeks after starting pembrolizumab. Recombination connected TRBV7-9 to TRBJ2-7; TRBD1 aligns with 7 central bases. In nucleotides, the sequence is TGTGCCAGCAGCGCACGTGAGACAGGGACCTACGAGCAGTACTTC. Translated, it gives CASSARETGTYEQYF. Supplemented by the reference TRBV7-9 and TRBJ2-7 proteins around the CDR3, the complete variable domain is DTGVSQNPRHKITKRGQNVTFRCDPISEHNRLYWYRQTLGQGPEFLTYFQNEAQLEKSRLLSDRFSAERPKGSFSTLEIQRTEQGDSAMYLCASSARETGTYEQYFGPGTRLTVT.